Following are 26 T cell receptor beta chains from one sample sequenced in a study of shared clonotypes between healthy human individuals. TCRdb's table, derived via immunoSEQ multiplex PCR, lists solely in-frame clones and lacks some. Of a few million clones detected, roughly nine tenths appear once; the ten largest clones hold about 0.13%. The specimen sequenced was naive CD4+ T cells sorted from blood. Regarding subset: CD45RA+ positively selected. The origin of the receptors is a man between 18 and 29 years old in good health.

The gene calls are TRBV5-1 and TRBJ1-2, with 7 bases lining up with TRBD1. Germline V gives CDR1 SGHRS, CDR2 YFSETQ. Losses at the gene ends were 0 bases for V and 7 bases for J; bases not matched to a gene: 9. The CDR3 consists of 15 residues. CDR3 nucleotide sequence: TGCGCCAGCAGCTTGGAGACGGTGGCAGGGGGTGGCTACACCTTC. It specifies CASSLETVAGGGYTF. The full variable domain, with the rest looked up from reference TRBV5-1 and TRBJ1-2, is KAGVTQTPRYLIKTRGQQVTLSCSPISGHRSVSWYQQTPGQGLQFLFEYFSETQRNKGNFPGRFSGRQFSNSRSEMNVSTLELGDSALYLCASSLETVAGGGYTFGSGTRLTVV.

The chain couples TRBV7-9 to TRBJ1-1; D call uncertain. V was clipped by 7 bases and J by 5 bases, with 14 bases between them. CDR1 is SEHNR and CDR2 is FQNEAQ in the germline V gene (reference sequence). The CDR3 covers 13 residues. CDR3 sequence (DNA): TGTGCCAGCATCGAGCAGTCGGGGACTGAAGCTTTCTTT. This gives the protein CASIEQSGTEAFF.

This chain links TRBV7-8 with TRBJ2-3; the D gene is possibly TRBD1 (5 bases). CDR3 size: 15 residues. V gave up 2 bases and J gave up 3 bases, with 12 bases separating them. CDR1 is SGHVS, CDR2 FQNEAQ, per germline. CDR3 loop: CASSLSRVLTDTQYF. CDR3 sequence (DNA): TGTGCCAGCAGCTTATCCAGGGTATTGACAGATACGCAGTATTTT.

Regarding this clone: Other DNA sequences within the sample encode an identical CDR3. The V call is TRBV27, the J call TRBJ1-5; D not resolved. The V end was cut by 8 bases, the J end by 4 bases, with 9 bases between. This CDR3 spans 12 amino acids. Germline V lookup: CDR1 MNHEY, CDR2 SMNVEV (reference sequence). Here the CDR3 DNA reads TGTGCCAGCTCTTACTCAAATCAGCCCCAGCATTTT. The encoded protein is CASSYSNQPQHF.

The CDR3 loop reads CASSNGQSNEKLFF. Written as DNA, the CDR3 is TGTGCCAGCAGTAACGGACAGTCTAATGAAAAACTGTTTTTT. The chain uses TRBV2 and TRBJ1-4; perhaps TRBD1 as D (6 bases). Deletions cut 5 bases from V and 3 bases from J, with 10 bases between. Germline values: CDR1 SNHLY, CDR2 FYNNEI. The CDR3 is 14 residues long.

V and J are TRBV30 and TRBJ1-3; 9 bases are shared with TRBD1. The CDR3 is 16 amino acids. V lost 2 bases to trimming and J lost 2 bases; unmatched junction nucleotides: 7. CDR1 and CDR2 from the germline V gene are GTSNPN and SVGIG (reference sequence). The CDR3 region is CAWSTDRDRAGNTIYF. For the CDR3, the DNA is TGTGCCTGGAGTACCGACCGGGACAGGGCTGGAAACACCATATATTTT.

The chain's CDR3 is CAWSVLRAARGSRGNTIYF. The CDR3 bases are TGTGCCTGGAGTGTACTAAGGGCAGCAAGGGGCTCCCGTGGAAACACCATATATTTT. The chain employs TRBV30 and TRBJ1-3; a weak D match, TRBD1 (5 bases). Germline V gene lookup returns CDR1 GTSNPN and CDR2 SVGIG (reference sequence). The CDR3 consists of 19 residues. Trimming shortened V by 0 bases and J by 3 bases, and 24 bases separated the two germline ends.

Only one count was recorded for this clone. The chain links TRBV7-2 to TRBJ1-2, with a possible D match to TRBD1 (6 bases). Germline CDR1 reads SGHTA; CDR2 reads FQGNSA. This CDR3 has 14 residues. V gave up 5 bases and J gave up 7 bases, with 17 bases separating them. The DNA for the CDR3 is TGTGCCAGCAGCGCTCGGGACACCTTCGGTGGCTACACCTTC. It codes for CASSARDTFGGYTF. Combining the CDR3 with reference TRBV7-2 and TRBJ1-2 gives the whole variable domain GAGVSQSPSNKVTEKGKDVELRCDPISGHTALYWYRQSLGQGLEFLIYFQGNSAPDKSGLPSDRFSAERTGGSVSTLTIQRTQQEDSAVYLCASSARDTFGGYTFGSGTRLTVV.

This clone appeared once. Other DNA sequences in this specimen translate into the identical CDR3. This chain connects TRBV6-5 to TRBJ2-5; the D is unclear. Deletions cut 5 bases from V and 1 base from J, with 5 bases between. Germline CDR1 MNHEY, CDR2 SVGAGI. The CDR3 contains 12 residues. The CDR3 nucleotides read TGTGCCAGCAGTCACCTCCAAGAGACCCAGTACTTC. Translation gives CASSHLQETQYF.

V usage is TRBV6-6 and J usage is TRBJ2-1; a possible D gene is TRBD2 (6 bases). V was trimmed by 2 bases and J by 2 bases, leaving 10 bases between them. Germline-derived CDR1 and CDR2 are MNHNY and SVGAGI (reference sequence). The CDR3 spans 15 residues. This CDR3 reads CASSYPGGAYNEQFF. The CDR3 nucleotides are TGTGCCAGCAGTTACCCAGGCGGGGCCTACAATGAGCAGTTCTTC.

This chain uses TRBV6-5 with TRBJ2-3; D unresolved. The length of the CDR3 is 14 residues. Germline V lookup: CDR1 MNHEY, CDR2 SVGAGI. V shed 2 bases and J shed 6 bases, with 12 bases lying between them. The CDR3, as DNA: TGTGCCAGCAGTTACCGCCGCTTCAGGGATACGCAGTATTTT. Translation: CASSYRRFRDTQYF.

The chain couples TRBV5-1 to TRBJ2-7, with D uncertain. This CDR3 has 14 amino acids. Germline V CDR1 and CDR2: SGHRS, YFSETQ. The ends were cut back, 4 bases at V and 0 bases at J, with 11 bases in the middle. CDR3 amino acids: CASSPPSSSYEQYF. The DNA of the CDR3 is TGCGCCAGCAGCCCCCCGTCGAGCTCCTACGAGCAGTACTTC.

V and J are TRBV4-1 and TRBJ2-7; 8 bases map to TRBD2. CDR1 and CDR2 from the germline V gene are MGHRA and YSYEKL. V was clipped by 0 bases and J by 7 bases; unmatched bases: 8. CDR3 length: 15 amino acids. This chain's CDR3 is CASSQDAGGPGEQYF. For the CDR3, the DNA is TGCGCCAGCAGCCAAGATGCGGGAGGTCCGGGGGAGCAGTACTTC.

The chain combines TRBV19 with TRBJ2-2; 7 bases are shared with TRBD2. CDR1 and CDR2 (germline): LNHDA, SQIVND (reference sequence). With 3 bases clipped from V and 4 bases from J, the junction kept 5 bases outside the gene matches. This CDR3 has 15 amino acids. CDR3 amino acids: CASSMSGASTGELFF. CDR3 in DNA: TGTGCCAGTAGTATGAGCGGGGCGAGCACCGGGGAGCTGTTTTTT.

This sequence joins TRBV7-2 and TRBJ2-7; no firm D call. V was shortened by 2 bases and J by 5 bases, with 13 bases between the two germline ends. Per the germline V gene, CDR1 is SGHTA and CDR2 is FQGNSA. The CDR3 consists of 14 residues. CDR3 in amino acids: CASSLIRVPHEQYF. The CDR3 coding sequence is TGTGCCAGCAGCTTAATCCGGGTTCCCCACGAGCAGTACTTC.

This rearrangement joins TRBV11-2 to TRBJ2-1, with 15 bases aligning to TRBD2. Losses at the gene ends were 5 bases for V and 10 bases for J; bases not matched to a gene: 12. The CDR3 spans 17 residues. CDR1 is SGHAT and CDR2 is FQNNGV in the germline V gene. This CDR3 is CASSRTRTSGGAQEQFF. The CDR3 DNA sequence: TGTGCCAGCAGCCGTACAAGGACTAGCGGGGGGGCTCAGGAGCAGTTCTTC.

The chain joins TRBV5-1 to TRBJ1-2; D may be TRBD1 (5 bases). In germline, CDR1 is SGHRS, CDR2 YFSETQ. The CDR3 contains 16 residues. V was pared by 0 bases and J by 0 bases, with 12 bases between. The CDR3 spells CASSLGEGLANYGYTF. The CDR3 DNA reads as TGCGCCAGCAGCTTGGGAGAGGGACTAGCTAACTATGGCTACACCTTC.

The rearrangement joins TRBV10-1 to TRBJ2-3; 10 bases match TRBD2. CDR3 length: 16 residues. V gave up 3 bases and J gave up 1 base; unmatched junction bases: 4. Germline CDR1 and CDR2: WNHNN and SYGVQD (reference sequence). CDR3 residues: CASSEPGLAGTDTQYF. In DNA form, the CDR3 reads TGCGCCAGCAGTGAACCTGGACTAGCGGGCACAGATACGCAGTATTTT.

This sequence joins TRBV6-6 and TRBJ2-7; 9 bases are a match to TRBD2. This CDR3 is 15 amino acids long. J gave up 1 base and V 6 bases, and 7 bases lay outside the gene matches. The germline V gene has CDR1 MNHNY and CDR2 SVGAGI (reference sequence). The CDR3 DNA follows: TGTGCCAGCAGACCTCCGGGACTAGCTTCCTACGAGCAGTACTTC. This gives the protein CASRPPGLASYEQYF.

The chain uses TRBV10-3 and TRBJ2-1; no firm D call. The germline V and J ends were trimmed by 0 bases and 10 bases, with 10 bases remaining between them. The CDR3 runs to 13 residues. Looked up from germline, CDR1 is ENHRY and CDR2 is SYGVKD. The DNA for the CDR3 is TGTGCCATCAGTGAGTCGGGATCGAGAGAGCAGTTCTTC. Protein: CAISESGSREQFF.

The chain recombines TRBV6-5 with TRBJ2-1; D not resolved. Germline loops: CDR1 MNHEY, CDR2 SVGAGI. CDR3 length equals 13 residues. The ends were cut back, 5 bases at V and 5 bases at J, with 10 bases in the middle. CDR3 region: CASSQRTNNEQFF. The CDR3 nucleotides are TGTGCCAGCAGTCAAAGGACCAACAATGAGCAGTTCTTC.

As regards this clone: The identical CDR3 is also encoded by other nucleotide sequences in the sample. This chain links TRBV7-2 with TRBJ2-7; D gene uncertain. Deletions cut 1 base from V and 0 bases from J, with 4 bases between. CDR3 size: 13 residues. Germline V gene lookup returns CDR1 SGHTA and CDR2 FQGNSA. The CDR3 loop reads CASSLVASYEQYF. Written as DNA, the CDR3 is TGTGCCAGCAGCTTAGTGGCCTCCTACGAGCAGTACTTC.

V is TRBV5-1 and J is TRBJ2-1; 7 bases fit TRBD2. The V gene end was trimmed by 2 bases and the J gene end by 8 bases; junction bases not matched to a gene: 13. Germline-derived CDR1 and CDR2 are SGHRS and YFSETQ. The CDR3 has 16 amino acids. The CDR3 coding sequence is TGCGCCAGCAGCTTCCCGCGACTAGCTGGGGGGGATGAGCAGTTCTTC. Translated: CASSFPRLAGGDEQFF.

The rearrangement uses TRBV2 and TRBJ1-2; D is undetermined. The CDR3 is 12 amino acids. V dropped 11 bases and J dropped 2 bases, with 12 bases sitting between them. CDR1 is SNHLY, CDR2 FYNNEI, per germline. Here the CDR3 reads CAQGPENYGYTF. For the CDR3, the DNA is TGTGCCCAAGGTCCGGAGAACTATGGCTACACCTTC.

This chain uses TRBV28 with TRBJ2-2; D gene uncertain. The CDR3 covers 14 residues. Germline V gene lookup returns CDR1 MDHEN and CDR2 SYDVKM. The V end lost 3 bases, the J end lost 1 base, and 6 bases lay between the germline ends. The CDR3 protein is CASSFSWNTGELFF. CDR3 in DNA: TGTGCCAGCAGTTTCAGCTGGAACACCGGGGAGCTGTTTTTT.

This rearrangement joins TRBV27 to TRBJ1-5; no definite D call. There are 13 residues in the CDR3. V was cut by 6 bases and J by 3 bases, with 9 bases left in between. Germline values: CDR1 MNHEY, CDR2 SMNVEV (reference sequence). The CDR3 protein is CASSRTNNQPQHF. The DNA for the CDR3 is TGTGCCAGCAGCCGGACCAACAATCAGCCCCAGCATTTT.